Below, 18 T cell receptor beta chains from the same sample are listed, as sequenced in a study of blood T cell repertoires in COVID-19. The repertoire was sequenced with immunoSEQ multiplex PCR; TCRdb's copy has only in-frame clones and lacks some. The sample yields 250,000 or so clones, around 86% seen once. The source material was peripheral blood. The receptors shown here come from a woman aged 60-75 years with COVID-19, enrolled during active disease.

This chain uses TRBV6-4 with TRBJ2-1; TRBD2 aligns across 12 bases. This CDR3 region has 15 residues. V lost 4 bases to trimming and J lost 7 bases; unmatched junction nucleotides: 5. Germline CDR1 MRHNA, CDR2 SNTAGT. CDR3 region: CASSVSLAGGNEQFF. CDR3 nucleotides: TGTGCCAGCAGTGTGTCGCTAGCGGGAGGGAATGAGCAGTTCTTC.

This chain uses TRBV19 with TRBJ2-7, with 10 bases lining up with TRBD2. The CDR3 totals 16 residues. The V gene's germline CDR1 is LNHDA and CDR2 SQIVND (reference sequence). Germline trimming cut 5 bases from V and 0 bases from J; bases unmatched to any gene: 7. The CDR3 region is CASSSGLAVSSYEQYF. CDR3 coding DNA: TGTGCCAGTAGTTCAGGACTAGCGGTGTCCTCCTACGAGCAGTACTTC.

This clone was seen a few times. This chain joins TRBV27 and TRBJ2-7; 9 nucleotides line up with TRBD1. Germline CDR1 reads MNHEY; CDR2 reads SMNVEV (reference sequence). The CDR3 consists of 15 residues. J gave up 2 bases and V 4 bases, and 6 bases lay outside the gene matches. In DNA, the CDR3 is TGTGCCAGCAGTTCACGGGACAGGGCGACCTACGAGCAGTACTTC. Its protein product is CASSSRDRATYEQYF.

This clone has a handful of counts. The chain joins TRBV7-2 to TRBJ2-1; D may be TRBD1 (6 bases). V lost 2 bases and J 5 bases, leaving 13 bases between the germline ends. Germline V gene sequence: CDR1 SGHTA, CDR2 FQGNSA. The CDR3 runs 15 residues. The CDR3 here is CASSLNPGVNNEQFF. The CDR3 DNA follows: TGTGCCAGCAGCTTAAATCCAGGGGTAAACAATGAGCAGTTCTTC. The whole variable domain, filled in from reference TRBV7-2 and TRBJ2-1, reads GAGVSQSPSNKVTEKGKDVELRCDPISGHTALYWYRQSLGQGLEFLIYFQGNSAPDKSGLPSDRFSAERTGGSVSTLTIQRTQQEDSAVYLCASSLNPGVNNEQFFGPGTRLTVL.

The chain combines TRBV3-1 (or the pseudogene TRBV3-2) with TRBJ1-6; 8 bases fit TRBD1. The V gene's germline CDR1 is LGHDT and CDR2 YNNKEL (reference sequence). This CDR3 region has 16 residues. With V trimmed by 4 bases and J by 5 bases, 7 bases remained unmatched. The chain's CDR3 is CASSPRQGRDNSPLHF. CDR3 DNA: TGTGCCAGCAGCCCCAGACAGGGGAGGGATAATTCACCCCTCCACTTT.

V usage is TRBV28 and J usage is TRBJ2-1, with D possibly TRBD2 on 5 matching bases. Trimming shortened V by 6 bases and J by 0 bases, and 9 bases separated the two germline ends. Germline assignment: CDR1 MDHEN and CDR2 SYDVKM. The CDR3 covers 14 residues. CDR3 sequence: CASSLLVSYNEQFF. CDR3 DNA: TGTGCCAGCAGCCTACTAGTCTCCTACAATGAGCAGTTCTTC.

The V and J genes are TRBV9 and TRBJ1-3, with D perhaps matching TRBD1 (5 bases). The CDR3 has 16 residues. The germline V and J ends were trimmed by 3 bases and 0 bases, with 13 bases remaining between them. CDR1 is SGDLS and CDR2 is YYNGEE in the germline V gene. CDR3 loop: CASSAGVGGSGNTIYF. CDR3 bases: TGTGCCAGCAGCGCCGGGGTGGGGGGCTCTGGAAACACCATATATTTT.

This clone was picked up one time. The V call is TRBV28, the J call TRBJ2-7; 8 nucleotides match TRBD1. The germline gives CDR1 MDHEN, CDR2 SYDVKM. With V trimmed by 6 bases and J by 3 bases, 13 bases remained unmatched. The CDR3 spans 16 residues. In DNA, the CDR3 is TGTGCCAGCAGGCTTGGGCACGGGACAGGTCGCTACGAGCAGTACTTC. Its translation: CASRLGHGTGRYEQYF.

The chain combines TRBV9 with TRBJ2-1; 8 bases are a match to TRBD2. Trimming took 3 bases from V and 6 from J; bases not matched to a gene: 5. CDR3 length equals 14 residues. Germline loops: CDR1 SGDLS, CDR2 YYNGEE. CDR3 amino acids: CASSAAGTSNEQFF. The CDR3 DNA is TGTGCCAGCAGCGCGGCCGGGACTAGCAATGAGCAGTTCTTC.

The chain joins TRBV7-9 to TRBJ2-3; no clear D gene. This CDR3 is built from 12 residues. V lost 6 bases, J lost 3 bases, and 7 bases lay in between. Looked up from germline, CDR1 is SEHNR and CDR2 is FQNEAQ (reference sequence). The CDR3 reads CASSRTTDTQYF. DNA of the CDR3: TGTGCCAGCAGTCGTACAACAGATACGCAGTATTTT.

The rearrangement links TRBV6-2 or TRBV6-3 to TRBJ2-7; 9 nucleotides line up with TRBD2. Germline V gene data show CDR1 as MNHEY and CDR2 as SVGEGT. The CDR3 totals 17 residues. Germline trimming cut 5 bases from V and 5 bases from J; bases unmatched to any gene: 16. The CDR3 DNA follows: TGTGCCAGCAGTGAGTTCAGGACTAGCGCGGCCTTCCACGAGCAGTACTTC. Protein: CASSEFRTSAAFHEQYF.

The chain carries TRBV28 and TRBJ1-5, with TRBD1 matching over 8 bases. V trimming: 5 bases; J trimming: 0 bases; junction bases outside the gene matches: 15. Germline values: CDR1 MDHEN, CDR2 SYDVKM. This CDR3 is 19 amino acids long. The CDR3 coding sequence is TGTGCCAGCAGTCAAACGTCGACAGGGGTTTATCTTAGCAATCAGCCCCAGCATTTT. It translates to CASSQTSTGVYLSNQPQHF.

V is TRBV7-3 and J is TRBJ1-2; 11 nucleotides line up with TRBD1. CDR1 is SGHTA, CDR2 FQGTGA, per germline. After removal of 2 bases from V and 10 bases from J, the junction contained 3 bases not matched to a gene. The CDR3 has 13 residues. The CDR3 nucleotides read TGTGCCAGCAGCTTAGGGACAGGGGGAGACTACACCTTC. Protein product: CASSLGTGGDYTF.

This rearrangement joins TRBV5-1 to TRBJ1-3; no definite D call. The CDR3 is made up of 17 amino acids. The germline V gene has CDR1 SGHRS and CDR2 YFSETQ. V was trimmed by 2 bases and J by 0 bases, leaving 15 bases between them. This chain's CDR3 is CASSLGGWSPSGNTIYF. CDR3 sequence (DNA): TGCGCCAGCAGCTTAGGAGGGTGGTCTCCCTCTGGAAACACCATATATTTT.

J is TRBJ1-3 and V is TRBV19; 7 bases align to TRBD1. The V segment lost 7 bases and the J segment 1 base; nucleotides outside the gene matches: 7. The CDR3 is 15 amino acids. Germline-derived CDR1 and CDR2 are LNHDA and SQIVND (reference sequence). CDR3 sequence: CASTDRASSGNTIYF. The DNA for the CDR3 is TGTGCCAGTACCGACAGGGCCTCATCTGGAAACACCATATATTTT. Filled out from reference TRBV19 and TRBJ1-3, the complete variable domain reads DGGITQSPKYLFRKEGQNVTLSCEQNLNHDAMYWYRQDPGQGLRLIYYSQIVNDFQKGDIAEGYSVSREKKESFPLTVTSAQKNPTAFYLCASTDRASSGNTIYFGEGSWLTVV.

The rearrangement links TRBV28 to TRBJ1-6; TRBD1 might be the D (6 bases). CDR1 and CDR2 from the germline V gene are MDHEN and SYDVKM. This CDR3 region has 17 residues. With 1 base removed from V and 6 bases from J, the gap between germline ends came to 16 bases. This CDR3 reads CASSLYRGGAGNSPLHF. CDR3 DNA: TGTGCCAGCAGTTTATACCGTGGGGGGGCGGGTAATTCACCCCTCCACTTT.

The chain uses TRBV6-6 and TRBJ1-1; D perhaps matches TRBD1 (6 bases). Germline V gene data show CDR1 as MNHNY and CDR2 as SVGAGI (reference sequence). The length of the CDR3 is 14 residues. Trimming shortened V by 3 bases and J by 6 bases, and 14 bases separated the two germline ends. As DNA, the CDR3 is TGTGCCAGCAGTTATCGCAGGGGTCGCCCTGAAGCTTTCTTT. As protein: CASSYRRGRPEAFF.

V and J are TRBV11-2 and TRBJ1-2; D gene uncertain. Germline loops: CDR1 SGHAT, CDR2 FQNNGV. The CDR3 length is 13 residues. Trimming took 1 base from V and 3 from J, leaving 6 bases between them. CDR3 residues: CASSLALYYGYTF. In DNA form, the CDR3 reads TGTGCCAGCAGCTTAGCACTCTACTATGGCTACACCTTC.